The 4 T cell receptor beta chains in this list originate from one sample, sequenced in a study of response to subunit inactivated influenza vaccine. TCRdb fed the RT-PCR reads into MiXCR, producing one record per CDR3 protein. The sample includes under 200,000 distinct CDR3 sequences, less than 15% seen only once; the top ten take about 29%. The data also belong to a second study, concerning T cells expressing NK-cell markers. That report adds: Scientists made TCR beta cDNA using 5'RACE template switching with UMIs.

Sequencing used CD8+ T cells sorted from PBMCs, obtained approximately 12 days after vaccination. These receptors all stem from a man between 45 and 60 years old who received an inactivated influenza vaccine.

The sample holds a few counts of this clonotype. The rearrangement joins TRBV20-1 to TRBJ1-2; D is perhaps TRBD1 (6 bases). Per germline, CDR1 DFQATT and CDR2 SNEGSKA (reference sequence). The length of the CDR3 is 13 residues. The V end lost 4 bases, the J end lost 3 bases, and 12 bases lay between the germline ends. CDR3 protein: CSAITGNDYGYTF. CDR3 in DNA: TGCAGTGCTATTACAGGGAACGACTATGGCTACACCTTC.

This clonotype was detected a few times. This chain's CDR3 is CASSGGQNTEAFF. The CDR3 coding sequence is TGTGCCAGCAGCGGAGGACAGAACACTGAAGCTTTCTTT. The rearrangement links TRBV9 to TRBJ1-1; a possible D gene is TRBD1 (5 bases). Trimming stripped 3 bases from V and 1 base from J, with 7 bases between. The germline gives CDR1 SGDLS, CDR2 YYNGEE. The CDR3 is 13 amino acids.

The rearrangement uses TRBV15 and TRBJ2-1; 10 nucleotides align to TRBD1. The V gene end was trimmed by 0 bases and the J gene end by 8 bases; junction bases not matched to a gene: 7. Germline CDR1 and CDR2: LNHNV and YYDKDF (reference sequence). The length of the CDR3 is 16 residues. CDR3 amino acids: CATSREGQGFGDEQFF. The CDR3 DNA reads as TGTGCCACCAGCAGAGAGGGACAGGGGTTTGGGGATGAGCAGTTCTTC.

The chain combines TRBV6-6 with TRBJ2-2; D is ambiguous. Trimming removed 2 bases from V and 5 bases from J, with 6 bases in between. The CDR3 has 13 residues. The germline gives CDR1 MNHNY, CDR2 SVGAGI (reference sequence). In DNA form, the CDR3 reads TGTGCCAGCAGTTACCAGAGAACCGGGGAGCTGTTTTTT. Its translation: CASSYQRTGELFF.